This T cell receptor beta chain was captured in a study of T cell changes during pregnancy in multiple sclerosis. This CDR3 contains 16 residues. Per germline, CDR1 SGHAT and CDR2 FQNNGV. The V segment lost 4 bases and the J segment 3 bases; nucleotides outside the gene matches: 9. Here immunoSEQ multiplex PCR was the method, and the copy in TCRdb shows in-frame clones only, minus some. The table lists about 56,000 clones, about nine tenths of them singletons. The receptor was derived from a female donor in good health, enrolled as a control in a pregnancy study. The sequences come from peripheral blood, collected in the first trimester of pregnancy. The chain carries TRBV11-2 and TRBJ1-2; 9 bases map to TRBD1. This chain's CDR3 is CASSSRDRVLYYGYTF. CDR3 bases: TGTGCCAGCAGCTCCCGGGACAGGGTACTTTACTATGGCTACACCTTC.